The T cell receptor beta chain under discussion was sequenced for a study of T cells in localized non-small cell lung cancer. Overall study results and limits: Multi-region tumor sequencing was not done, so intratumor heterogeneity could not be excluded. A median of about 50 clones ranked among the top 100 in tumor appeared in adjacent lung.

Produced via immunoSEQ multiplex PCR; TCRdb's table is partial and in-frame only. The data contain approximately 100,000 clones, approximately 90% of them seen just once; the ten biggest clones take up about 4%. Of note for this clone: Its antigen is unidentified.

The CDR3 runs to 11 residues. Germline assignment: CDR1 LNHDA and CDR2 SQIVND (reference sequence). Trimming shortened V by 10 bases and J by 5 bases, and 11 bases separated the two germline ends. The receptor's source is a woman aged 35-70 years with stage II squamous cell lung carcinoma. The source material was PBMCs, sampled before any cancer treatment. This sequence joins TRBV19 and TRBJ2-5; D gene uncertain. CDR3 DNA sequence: TGTGCCACCCCTTCCCCGGAGACCCAGTACTTC. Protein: CATPSPETQYF.